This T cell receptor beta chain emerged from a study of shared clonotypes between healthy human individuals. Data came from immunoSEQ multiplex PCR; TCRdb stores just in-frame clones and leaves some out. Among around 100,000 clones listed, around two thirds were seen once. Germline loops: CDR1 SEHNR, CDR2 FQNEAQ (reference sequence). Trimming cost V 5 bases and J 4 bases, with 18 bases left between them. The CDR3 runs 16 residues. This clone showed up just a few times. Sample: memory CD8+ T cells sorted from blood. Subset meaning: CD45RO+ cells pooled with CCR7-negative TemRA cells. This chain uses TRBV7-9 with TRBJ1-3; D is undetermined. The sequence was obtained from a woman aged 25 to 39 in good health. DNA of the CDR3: TGTGCCAGCAGCCAAGTCCAAGAGACATCAGGAAACACCATATATTTT. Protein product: CASSQVQETSGNTIYF.